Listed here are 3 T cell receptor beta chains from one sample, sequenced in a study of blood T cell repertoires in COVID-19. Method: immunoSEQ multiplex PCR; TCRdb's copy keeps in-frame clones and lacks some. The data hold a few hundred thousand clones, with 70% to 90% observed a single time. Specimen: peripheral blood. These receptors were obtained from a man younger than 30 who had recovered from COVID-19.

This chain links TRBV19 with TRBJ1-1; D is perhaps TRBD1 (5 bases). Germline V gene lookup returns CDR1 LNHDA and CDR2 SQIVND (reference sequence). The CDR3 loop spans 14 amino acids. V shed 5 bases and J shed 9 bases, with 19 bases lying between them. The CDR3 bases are TGTGCCAGTAGTTACTATCCCCCTCAGGGTAAAGCTTTCTTT. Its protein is CASSYYPPQGKAFF.

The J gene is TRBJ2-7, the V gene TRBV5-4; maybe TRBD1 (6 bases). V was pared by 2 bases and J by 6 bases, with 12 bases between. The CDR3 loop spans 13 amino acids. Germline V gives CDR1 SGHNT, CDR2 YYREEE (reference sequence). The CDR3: CASSLTGSAEQYF. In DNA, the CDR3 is TGTGCCAGCAGCTTAACAGGGTCTGCCGAGCAGTACTTC. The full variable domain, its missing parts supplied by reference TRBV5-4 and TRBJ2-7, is ETGVTQSPTHLIKTRGQQVTLRCSSQSGHNTVSWYQQALGQGPQFIFQYYREEENGRGNFPPRFSGLQFPNYSSELNVNALELDDSALYLCASSLTGSAEQYFGPGTRLTVT.

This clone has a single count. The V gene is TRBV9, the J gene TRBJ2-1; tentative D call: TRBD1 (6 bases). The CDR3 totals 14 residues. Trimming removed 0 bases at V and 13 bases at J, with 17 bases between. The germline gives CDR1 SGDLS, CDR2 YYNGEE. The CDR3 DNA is TGTGCCAGCAGCGTAGCCAACACAGGGTGGGAACAGTTCTTC. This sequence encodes CASSVANTGWEQFF.